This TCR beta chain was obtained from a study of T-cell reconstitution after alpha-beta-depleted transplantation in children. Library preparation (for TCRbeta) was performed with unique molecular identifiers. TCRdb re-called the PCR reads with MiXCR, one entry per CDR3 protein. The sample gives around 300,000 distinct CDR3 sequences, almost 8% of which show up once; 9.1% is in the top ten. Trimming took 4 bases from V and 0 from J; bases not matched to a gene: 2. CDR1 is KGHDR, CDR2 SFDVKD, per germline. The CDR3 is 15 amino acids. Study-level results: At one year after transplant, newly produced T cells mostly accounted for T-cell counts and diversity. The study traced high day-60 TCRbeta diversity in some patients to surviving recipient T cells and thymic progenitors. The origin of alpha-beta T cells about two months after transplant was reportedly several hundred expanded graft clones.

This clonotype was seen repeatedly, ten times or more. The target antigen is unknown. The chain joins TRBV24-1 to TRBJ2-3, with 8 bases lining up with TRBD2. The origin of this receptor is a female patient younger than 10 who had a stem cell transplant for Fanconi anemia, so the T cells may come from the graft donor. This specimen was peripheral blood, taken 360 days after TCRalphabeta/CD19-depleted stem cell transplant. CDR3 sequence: CATSESGRSTDTQYF. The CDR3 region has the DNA TGTGCCACCAGTGAGAGCGGGAGAAGCACAGATACGCAGTATTTT.